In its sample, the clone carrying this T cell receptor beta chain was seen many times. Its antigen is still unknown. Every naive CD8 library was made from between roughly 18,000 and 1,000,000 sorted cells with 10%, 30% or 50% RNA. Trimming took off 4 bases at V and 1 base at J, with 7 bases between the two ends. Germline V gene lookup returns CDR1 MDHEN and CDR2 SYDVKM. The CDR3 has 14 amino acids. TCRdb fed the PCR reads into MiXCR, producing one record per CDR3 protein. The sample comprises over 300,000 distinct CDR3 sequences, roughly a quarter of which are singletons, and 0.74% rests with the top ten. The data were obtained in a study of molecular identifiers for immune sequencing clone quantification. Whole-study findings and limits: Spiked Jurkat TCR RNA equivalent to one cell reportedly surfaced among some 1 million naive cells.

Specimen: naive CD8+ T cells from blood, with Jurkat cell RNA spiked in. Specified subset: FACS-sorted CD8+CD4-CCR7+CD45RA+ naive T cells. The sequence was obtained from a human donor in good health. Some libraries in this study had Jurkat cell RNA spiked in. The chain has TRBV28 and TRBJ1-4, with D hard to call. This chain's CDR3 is CASSSGGTNEKLFF. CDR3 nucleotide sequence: TGTGCCAGCAGTTCGGGCGGAACTAATGAAAAACTGTTTTTT.